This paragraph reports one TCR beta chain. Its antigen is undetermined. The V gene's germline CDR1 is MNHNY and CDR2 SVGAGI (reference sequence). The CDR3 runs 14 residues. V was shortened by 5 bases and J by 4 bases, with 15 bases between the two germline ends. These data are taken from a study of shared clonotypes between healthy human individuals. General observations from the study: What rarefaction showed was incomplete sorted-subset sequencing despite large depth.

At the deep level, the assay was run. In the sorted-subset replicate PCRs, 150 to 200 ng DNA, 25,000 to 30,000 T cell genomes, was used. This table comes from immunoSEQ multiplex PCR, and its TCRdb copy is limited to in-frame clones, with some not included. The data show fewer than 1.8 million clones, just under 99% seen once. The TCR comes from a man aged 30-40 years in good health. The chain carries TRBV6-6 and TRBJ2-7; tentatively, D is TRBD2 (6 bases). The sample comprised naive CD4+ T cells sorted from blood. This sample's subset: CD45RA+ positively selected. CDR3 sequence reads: CASSHGTSSYEQYF. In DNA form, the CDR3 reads TGTGCCAGCAGTCACGGGACTTCCTCGTACGAGCAGTACTTC.